A single sample is the source of the 14 T cell receptor beta chains below, sequenced in a study of blood T cell repertoires in COVID-19. Profiling relied on immunoSEQ multiplex PCR, and the TCRdb table lists in-frame clones only, not all of them. The sample holds around 110,000 clones, over 80% seen once. Sequencing was done on a sample of PBMCs or T cells enriched from blood (not recorded which). These receptor sequences come from a woman aged 25 to 39 who had recovered from COVID-19.

This clone was found a few times. J is TRBJ2-7 and V is TRBV13; 7 bases map to TRBD1. V lost 5 bases, J lost 3 bases, and 7 bases stayed unmatched. CDR1 is PRHDT, CDR2 FYEKMQ, per germline (reference sequence). CDR3 length equals 14 residues. DNA of the CDR3: TGTGCCAGCAGCGAACAGGGGATGCTCTACGAGCAGTACTTC. It is translated as CASSEQGMLYEQYF.

This clone occurred a few times. The rearrangement links TRBV15 to TRBJ1-1, with 7 bases matching TRBD1. CDR1 LNHNV and CDR2 YYDKDF come from the germline V gene (reference sequence). The CDR3 sequence is 14 residues long. V lost 3 bases and J lost 4; bases outside the gene matches: 5. CDR3 nucleotides: TGTGCCACCAGCAGGGACAGGAGACCCACTGAAGCTTTCTTT. Protein sequence: CATSRDRRPTEAFF.

The gene calls are TRBV7-9 and TRBJ2-7; D might be TRBD1 (6 bases). The CDR3 is 13 amino acids. CDR1 and CDR2 (germline): SEHNR, FQNEAQ (reference sequence). V lost 5 bases to trimming and J lost 7 bases, with 15 bases between them. In DNA form, the CDR3 reads TGTGCCAGCAGCCCCGGGACAACCGTAGAGCAGTACTTC. The encoded protein is CASSPGTTVEQYF.

V and J are TRBV19 and TRBJ1-2, with a possible D match to TRBD1 (6 bases). The V gene's germline CDR1 is LNHDA and CDR2 SQIVND (reference sequence). Trimming took off 3 bases at V and 3 bases at J, with 11 bases between the two ends. The CDR3 runs 14 residues. CDR3 sequence reads: CASSISGTHYGYTF. CDR3 nucleotide sequence: TGTGCCAGTAGTATCAGCGGGACACACTATGGCTACACCTTC.

The CDR3 nucleotides read TGTGCCAGCAGTTACTCGATCGGGCAGGGGGCCGATGAGCAGTTCTTC. Its protein is CASSYSIGQGADEQFF. V and J are TRBV6-2 or TRBV6-3 and TRBJ2-1; 8 bases agree with TRBD1. The CDR3 has 16 amino acids. Germline trimming cut 0 bases from V and 8 bases from J; bases unmatched to any gene: 9. Looked up from germline, CDR1 is MNHEY and CDR2 is SVGEGT.

The chain couples TRBV4-3 to TRBJ2-3; 8 bases are a match to TRBD2. Germline V lookup: CDR1 LGHNA, CDR2 YSLEER. The CDR3 runs 18 residues. J gave up 1 base and V 3 bases, and 12 bases lay outside the gene matches. CDR3 sequence: CASSQEAGAGDGTDTQYF. CDR3 in DNA: TGCGCCAGCAGCCAGGAAGCCGGAGCGGGAGATGGCACAGATACGCAGTATTTT.

The chain recombines TRBV7-6 with TRBJ2-3; 11 nucleotides agree with TRBD2. Germline trimming cut 1 base from V and 4 bases from J; bases unmatched to any gene: 7. Germline V CDR1 and CDR2: SGHVS, FNYEAQ. The CDR3 totals 17 residues. The CDR3 here is CASSLVLSGRASDTQYF. The CDR3 nucleotides read TGTGCCAGCAGCTTAGTACTTAGCGGGAGGGCCTCAGATACGCAGTATTTT. The full variable domain, with the rest looked up from reference TRBV7-6 and TRBJ2-3, is GAGVSQSPRYKVTKRGQDVALRCDPISGHVSLYWYRQALGQGPEFLTYFNYEAQQDKSGLPNDRFSAERPEGSISTLTIQRTEQRDSAMYRCASSLVLSGRASDTQYFGPGTRLTVL.

This rearrangement joins TRBV11-2 to TRBJ1-1; TRBD1 matches 9 bases. J gave up 5 bases and V 7 bases, and 5 bases lay outside the gene matches. CDR1 is SGHAT and CDR2 is FQNNGV in the germline V gene. The CDR3 is 13 residues long. The CDR3: CASTYRGLTEAFF. CDR3 sequence (DNA): TGTGCCAGCACCTACAGGGGGCTAACTGAAGCTTTCTTT.

The CDR3: CASSPSGKKETQYF. The DNA of the CDR3 is TGTGCCAGCAGCCCTAGCGGGAAAAAAGAGACCCAGTACTTC. The chain recombines TRBV11-2 with TRBJ2-5; 9 bases match TRBD2. J gave up 3 bases and V 5 bases, and 4 bases lay outside the gene matches. The V gene's germline CDR1 is SGHAT and CDR2 FQNNGV. This CDR3 comprises 14 residues.

This sequence joins TRBV4-3 and TRBJ1-3; D may be TRBD1 (6 bases). Trimming removed 2 bases from V and 0 bases from J, with 11 bases in between. The CDR3 runs 16 residues. Germline loops: CDR1 LGHNA, CDR2 YSLEER. DNA for the CDR3: TGCGCCAGCAGCCAATCTGGGACAAGCTCTGGAAACACCATATATTTT. Translation gives CASSQSGTSSGNTIYF.

The chain has TRBV5-1 and TRBJ2-1, with 9 bases aligning to TRBD1. The junction had 6 bases not matched to a gene; V was cut back by 0 bases and J by 8 bases. This CDR3 spans 15 amino acids. Germline V gene lookup returns CDR1 SGHRS and CDR2 YFSETQ. CDR3 bases: TGCGCCAGCAGCTTGGTTGCGGGACAGGGCGATGAGCAGTTCTTC. Translating gives CASSLVAGQGDEQFF.

V gene TRBV6-5 combines with J gene TRBJ1-1; D gene uncertain. Between the trimmed V and J ends, which lost 0 bases and 1 base, there was a span of 12 bases. The germline gives CDR1 MNHEY, CDR2 SVGAGI. The CDR3 runs to 16 residues. Written as DNA, the CDR3 is TGTGCCAGCAGTTACTCGAATTGGGCAGGGAACACTGAAGCTTTCTTT. Protein sequence: CASSYSNWAGNTEAFF.

This clone was detected once. The sample has other DNA sequences that encode this CDR3 too. The rearrangement uses TRBV7-9 and TRBJ1-2, with 10 bases matching TRBD1. J was trimmed by 7 bases and V by 2 bases; bases with no gene match: 4. Germline values: CDR1 SEHNR, CDR2 FQNEAQ (reference sequence). The CDR3 sequence is 14 residues long. The CDR3 region is CASSLRTGGFGYTF. The CDR3 nucleotides are TGTGCCAGCAGCTTACGGACAGGGGGGTTTGGCTACACCTTC. The full variable domain, in which reference TRBV7-9 and TRBJ1-2 provide the parts outside the CDR3, is DTGVSQNPRHKITKRGQNVTFRCDPISEHNRLYWYRQTLGQGPEFLTYFQNEAQLEKSRLLSDRFSAERPKGSFSTLEIQRTEQGDSAMYLCASSLRTGGFGYTFGSGTRLTVV.

The chain has TRBV5-1 and TRBJ1-1; D remains ambiguous. Between the trimmed V and J ends, which lost 0 bases and 3 bases, there was a span of 9 bases. This CDR3 is 14 amino acids long. Germline lookup yields CDR1 SGHRS and CDR2 YFSETQ. This CDR3 is CASSLGGADTEAFF. CDR3 nucleotides: TGCGCCAGCAGCTTGGGAGGAGCCGACACTGAAGCTTTCTTT.